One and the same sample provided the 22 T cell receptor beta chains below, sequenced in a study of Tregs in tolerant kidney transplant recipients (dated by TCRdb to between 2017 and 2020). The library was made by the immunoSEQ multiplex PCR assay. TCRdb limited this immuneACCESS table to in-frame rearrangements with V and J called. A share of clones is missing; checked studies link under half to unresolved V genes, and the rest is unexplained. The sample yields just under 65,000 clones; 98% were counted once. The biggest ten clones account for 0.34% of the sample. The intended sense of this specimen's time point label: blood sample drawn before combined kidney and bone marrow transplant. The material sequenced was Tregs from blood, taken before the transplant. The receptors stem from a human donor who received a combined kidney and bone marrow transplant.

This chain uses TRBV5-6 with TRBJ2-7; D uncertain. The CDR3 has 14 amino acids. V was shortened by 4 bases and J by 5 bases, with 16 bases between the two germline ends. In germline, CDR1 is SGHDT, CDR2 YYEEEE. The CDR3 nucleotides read TGTGCCAGCAGCCCGGTTGATCTTTTCCACGAGCAGTACTTC. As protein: CASSPVDLFHEQYF.

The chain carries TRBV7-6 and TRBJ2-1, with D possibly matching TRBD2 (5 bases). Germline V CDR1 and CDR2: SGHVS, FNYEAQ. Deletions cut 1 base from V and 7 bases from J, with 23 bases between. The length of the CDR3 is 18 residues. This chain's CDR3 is CASSLVRGSTIISNEQFF. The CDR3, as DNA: TGTGCCAGCAGCTTAGTACGAGGGTCGACTATAATTTCGAATGAGCAGTTCTTC.

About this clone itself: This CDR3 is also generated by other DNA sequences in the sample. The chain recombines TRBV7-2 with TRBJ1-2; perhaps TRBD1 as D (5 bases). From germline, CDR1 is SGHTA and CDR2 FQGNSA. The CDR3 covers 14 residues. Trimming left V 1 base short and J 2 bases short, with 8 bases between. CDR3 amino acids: CASSLVGRNYGYTF. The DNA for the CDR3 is TGTGCCAGCAGCTTAGTGGGGCGCAACTATGGCTACACCTTC.

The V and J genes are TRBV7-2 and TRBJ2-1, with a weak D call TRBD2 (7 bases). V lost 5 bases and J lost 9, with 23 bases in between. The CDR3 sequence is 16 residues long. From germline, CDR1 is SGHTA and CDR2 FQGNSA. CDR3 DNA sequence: TGTGCCAGCAGCCTACGGGCGGGGGCCCCCCTCGCTGAGCAGTTCTTC. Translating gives CASSLRAGAPLAEQFF.

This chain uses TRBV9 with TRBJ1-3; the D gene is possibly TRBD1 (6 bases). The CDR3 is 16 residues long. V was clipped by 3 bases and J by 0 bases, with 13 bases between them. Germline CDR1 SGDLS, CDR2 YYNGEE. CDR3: CASSGRQDLSGNTIYF. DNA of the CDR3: TGTGCCAGCAGCGGAAGACAGGATCTCTCTGGAAACACCATATATTTT.

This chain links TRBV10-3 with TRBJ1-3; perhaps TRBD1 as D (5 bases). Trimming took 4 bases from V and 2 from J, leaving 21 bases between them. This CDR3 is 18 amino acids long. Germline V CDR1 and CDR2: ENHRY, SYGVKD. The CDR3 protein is CAISVIAAGLVPGNTIYF. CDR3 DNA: TGTGCCATCAGTGTTATCGCGGCAGGGTTAGTTCCTGGAAACACCATATATTTT.

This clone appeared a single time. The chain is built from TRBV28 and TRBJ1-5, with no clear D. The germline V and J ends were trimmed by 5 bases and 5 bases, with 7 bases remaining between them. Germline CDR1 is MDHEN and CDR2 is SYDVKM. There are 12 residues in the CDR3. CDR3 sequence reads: CASSGAYQPQHF. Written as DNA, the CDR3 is TGTGCCAGCAGTGGAGCCTATCAGCCCCAGCATTTT.

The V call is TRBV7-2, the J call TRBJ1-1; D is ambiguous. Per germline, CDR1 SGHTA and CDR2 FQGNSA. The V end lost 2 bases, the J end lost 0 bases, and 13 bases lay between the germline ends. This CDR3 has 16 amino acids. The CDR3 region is CASSLSGVLMNTEAFF. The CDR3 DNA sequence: TGTGCCAGCAGCTTATCCGGGGTGTTAATGAACACTGAAGCTTTCTTT.

CDR3 protein: CATPGGGPGEYGYTF. Written as DNA, the CDR3 is TGTGCCACTCCAGGGGGAGGACCGGGTGAATATGGCTACACCTTC. The V gene is TRBV2, the J gene TRBJ1-2, with 7 bases lining up with TRBD1. The CDR3 loop spans 15 amino acids. The germline gives CDR1 SNHLY, CDR2 FYNNEI. The V and J ends lost 10 bases and 5 bases, in that order; junction bases with no gene match: 16.

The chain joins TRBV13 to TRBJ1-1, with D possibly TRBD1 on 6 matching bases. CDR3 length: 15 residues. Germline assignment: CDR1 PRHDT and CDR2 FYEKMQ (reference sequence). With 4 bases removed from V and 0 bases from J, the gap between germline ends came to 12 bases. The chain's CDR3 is CASSWGGRLNTEAFF. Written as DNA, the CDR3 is TGTGCCAGCAGCTGGGGGGGGCGGCTGAACACTGAAGCTTTCTTT. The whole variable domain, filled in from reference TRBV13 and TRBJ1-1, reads AAGVIQSPRHLIKEKRETATLKCYPIPRHDTVYWYQQGPGQDPQFLISFYEKMQSDKGSIPDRFSAQQFSDYHSELNMSSLELGDSALYFCASSWGGRLNTEAFFGQGTRLTVV.

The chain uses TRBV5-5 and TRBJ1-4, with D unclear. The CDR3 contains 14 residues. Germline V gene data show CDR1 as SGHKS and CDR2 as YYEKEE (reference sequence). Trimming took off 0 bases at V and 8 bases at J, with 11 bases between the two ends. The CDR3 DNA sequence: TGTGCCAGCAGCTTGGGAGGAGTCTGGGAAAAACTGTTTTTT. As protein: CASSLGGVWEKLFF.

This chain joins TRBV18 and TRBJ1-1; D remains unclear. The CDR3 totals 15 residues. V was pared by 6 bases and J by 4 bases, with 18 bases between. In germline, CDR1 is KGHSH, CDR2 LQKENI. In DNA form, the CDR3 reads TGTGCCAGCTCCCTATCGCTCGGGGTCGGCACTGAAGCTTTCTTT. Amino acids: CASSLSLGVGTEAFF.

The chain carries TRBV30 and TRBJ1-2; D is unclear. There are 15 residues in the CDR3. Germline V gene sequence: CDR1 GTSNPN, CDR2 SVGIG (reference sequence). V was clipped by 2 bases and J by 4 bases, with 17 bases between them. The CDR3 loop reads CAWSLRRAGAYGYTF. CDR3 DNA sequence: TGTGCCTGGAGTCTAAGGAGGGCAGGAGCCTATGGCTACACCTTC.

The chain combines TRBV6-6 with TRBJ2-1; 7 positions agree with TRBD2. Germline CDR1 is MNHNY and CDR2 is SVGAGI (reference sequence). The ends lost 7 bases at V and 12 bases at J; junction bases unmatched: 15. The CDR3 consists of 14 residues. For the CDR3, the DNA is TGTGCCAGCACCCATGGGACTACCCGGCTTGGGCAGTTCTTC. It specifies CASTHGTTRLGQFF.

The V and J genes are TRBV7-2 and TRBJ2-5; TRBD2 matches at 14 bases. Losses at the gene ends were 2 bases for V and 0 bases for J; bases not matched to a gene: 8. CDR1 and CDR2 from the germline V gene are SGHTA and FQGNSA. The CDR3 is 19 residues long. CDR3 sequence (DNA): TGTGCCAGCAGCTTATTAGGGACTAGCGGGGGTTATTACCAAGAGACCCAGTACTTC. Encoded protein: CASSLLGTSGGYYQETQYF.

DNA for the CDR3: TGTGCCAGCACCAAAGGGCAGGGGCGCTACGAGCAGTACTTC. This gives the protein CASTKGQGRYEQYF. This chain uses TRBV28 with TRBJ2-7, with D possibly matching TRBD1 (6 bases). The CDR3 loop spans 14 amino acids. V gave up 7 bases and J gave up 3 bases, with 16 bases separating them. Germline lookup yields CDR1 MDHEN and CDR2 SYDVKM.

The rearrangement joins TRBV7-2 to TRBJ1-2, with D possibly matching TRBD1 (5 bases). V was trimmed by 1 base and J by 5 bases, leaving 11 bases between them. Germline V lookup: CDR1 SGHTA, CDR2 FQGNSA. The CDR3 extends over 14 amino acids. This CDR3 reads CASSLGGGEYGYTF. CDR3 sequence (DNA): TGTGCCAGCAGCTTAGGGGGAGGGGAGTATGGCTACACCTTC.

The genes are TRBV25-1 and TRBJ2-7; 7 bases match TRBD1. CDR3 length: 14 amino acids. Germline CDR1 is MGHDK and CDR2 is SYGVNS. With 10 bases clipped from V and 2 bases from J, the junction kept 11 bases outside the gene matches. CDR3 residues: CATPLRDSPYEQYF. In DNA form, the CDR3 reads TGTGCCACCCCCCTCCGGGACAGTCCCTACGAGCAGTACTTC.

CDR3 loop: CASRGQGIGEAFF. DNA of the CDR3: TGCGCCAGCAGGGGACAGGGAATAGGAGAAGCTTTCTTT. The chain uses TRBV5-1 and TRBJ1-1, with TRBD1 matching over 9 bases. The J segment lost 8 bases and the V segment lost 5 bases, leaving 7 bases of the junction unmatched. The CDR3 extends over 13 amino acids. Germline lookup yields CDR1 SGHRS and CDR2 YFSETQ.

The CDR3 here is CASSLDSQGREQFF. DNA for the CDR3: TGTGCCAGCAGCTTGGACTCACAGGGTCGGGAGCAGTTCTTC. V and J are TRBV5-4 and TRBJ2-1; a weak D match, TRBD1 (6 bases). The CDR3 has 14 residues. Germline V CDR1 and CDR2: SGHNT, YYREEE (reference sequence). V was clipped by 0 bases and J by 10 bases, with 14 bases between them.

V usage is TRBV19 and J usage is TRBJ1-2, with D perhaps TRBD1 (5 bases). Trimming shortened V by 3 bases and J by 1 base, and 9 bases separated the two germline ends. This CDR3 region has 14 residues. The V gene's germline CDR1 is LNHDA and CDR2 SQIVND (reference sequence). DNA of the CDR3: TGTGCCAGTAGTATCGAGACAGTTAACTATGGCTACACCTTC. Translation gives CASSIETVNYGYTF.

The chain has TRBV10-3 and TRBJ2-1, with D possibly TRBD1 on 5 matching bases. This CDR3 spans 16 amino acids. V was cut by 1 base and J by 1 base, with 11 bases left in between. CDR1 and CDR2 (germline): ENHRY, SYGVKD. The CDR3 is CAISEWVGVSYNEQFF. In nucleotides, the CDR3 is TGTGCCATCAGTGAGTGGGTAGGGGTTTCCTACAATGAGCAGTTCTTC.